The rows below give T cell receptor beta chains drawn from one sample of a study of T-cell memory formation after mild COVID-19. TCRdb re-analysed the 5' RACE reads in MiXCR, keeping a single row per CDR3 protein. The table lists hundreds of thousands of distinct CDR3 sequences, roughly 20% of them singletons. The sequenced sample was PBMCs or a T cell subset sorted from them (not recorded which). All receptors come from an adult woman who had mild COVID-19 (a few samples of this study predate the infection). Cell type and time point are not known. Both conserved end residues are part of each CDR3. Fields, in order: CDR3 protein, CDR3 DNA, J gene, D gene, clone size, V gene. D genes are given only for firm matches. Clone size, where shown, is once, few, many, or a class for clones that have expanded.

CSVVPSETQYF | TGCAGCGTTGTCCCGTCAGAGACCCAGTACTTC | TRBJ2-5 | . | few | TRBV29-1
CAWSRSRTIAGVPYEQYF | TGTGCCTGGAGTCGATCCCGGACTATAGCGGGGGTCCCCTACGAGCAGTACTTC | TRBJ2-7 | TRBD2 | few | TRBV30
CASSEIHITRECNSPLHF | TGTGCCAGCAGCGAGATCCACATAACACGGGAATGTAATTCACCCCTCCACTTT | TRBJ1-6 | . | . | TRBV9
CASSQGGTGFPSRAFF | TGCGCCAGCAGCCAAGGGGGGACAGGGTTCCCCTCTAGAGCTTTCTTT | TRBJ1-1 | TRBD1 | few | TRBV4-1
CSVSPGTGYEQYF | TGCAGCGTGAGTCCCGGGACGGGCTACGAGCAGTACTTC | TRBJ2-7 | . | many | TRBV29-1
CASSLLGGKASGSTDTQYF | TGTGCCAGCAGTTTACTGGGCGGTAAGGCTAGCGGGAGCACAGATACGCAGTATTTT | TRBJ2-3 | TRBD2 | . | TRBV6-2/TRBV6-3
CASSYSDLGSYEQYF | TGTGCCAGCAGTTATTCTGACTTGGGATCCTACGAGCAGTACTTC | TRBJ2-7 | . | . | TRBV6-5
CSVEGPTPYEQYF | TGCAGCGTGGAGGGACCGACTCCCTACGAGCAGTACTTC | TRBJ2-7 | . | few | TRBV29-1
CASQMDRASYEQYF | TGTGCCAGCCAGATGGACAGGGCTTCCTACGAGCAGTACTTC | TRBJ2-7 | TRBD1 | many | TRBV5-4
CASSPREGGSYGYTF | TGTGCCAGCAGCCCTCGCGAGGGAGGGTCGTATGGCTACACCTTC | TRBJ1-2 | . | . | TRBV7-8
CASSIETNRETQYF | TGTGCCAGTAGTATAGAGACCAACAGGGAGACCCAGTACTTC | TRBJ2-5 | . | . | TRBV19
CASSTSWHSTDTQYF | TGTGCCAGCAGCACATCCTGGCATAGCACAGATACGCAGTATTTT | TRBJ2-3 | . | few | TRBV7-9
CASSLRGTETQYF | TGTGCCAGCAGTTTAAGGGGTACCGAGACCCAGTACTTC | TRBJ2-5 | . | . | TRBV27
CATSEGQGAGEAFF | TGTGCCACCAGTGAAGGACAGGGGGCTGGTGAAGCTTTCTTT | TRBJ1-1 | TRBD1 | . | TRBV24-1
CASSPKFSGSTDTQYF | TGTGCCAGCAGCCCGAAGTTTAGCGGGAGTACAGATACGCAGTATTTT | TRBJ2-3 | TRBD2 | . | TRBV7-6
CASSQMDGDGYTF | TGTGCCAGCAGCCAAATGGACGGTGATGGCTACACCTTC | TRBJ1-2 | . | many | TRBV14
CASSFGRESNEQFF | TGCGCCAGCAGCTTCGGGCGGGAGAGCAATGAGCAGTTCTTC | TRBJ2-1 | TRBD2 | . | TRBV5-1
CASSRGGLHNYNEQFF | TGTGCCAGCTCACGAGGGGGGCTCCACAACTACAATGAGCAGTTCTTC | TRBJ2-1 | . | few | TRBV18
CASLPAGGSPLHF | TGTGCCAGCCTCCCAGCCGGGGGCTCACCCCTCCACTTT | TRBJ1-6 | . | many | TRBV6-6
CASSWTSGTPSYEQYF | TGCGCCAGCAGCTGGACTAGCGGGACACCATCCTACGAGCAGTACTTC | TRBJ2-7 | TRBD2 | once | TRBV5-1
CASSSGTEYNQPQHF | TGTGCCAGCAGCTCCGGGACAGAATACAATCAGCCCCAGCATTTT | TRBJ1-5 | TRBD1 | few | TRBV6-1
CASRYRENTEAFF | TGTGCCAGCCGCTACCGGGAGAACACTGAAGCTTTCTTT | TRBJ1-1 | . | few | TRBV11-2